These 17 T cell receptor beta chains were sequenced from one sample in a study of blood T cell repertoires in COVID-19. Assay: immunoSEQ multiplex PCR; the TCRdb copy retains only in-frame clones and omits some. Of about 210,000 clones in the sample, 81% are singletons; the top ten hold just under 9%. Sample: PBMCs or T cells enriched from blood (not recorded which). The receptors derive from a woman aged 50 to 60 with acute COVID-19.

The chain couples TRBV15 to TRBJ2-1, with TRBD2 matching over 12 bases. V gave up 0 bases and J gave up 4 bases; unmatched junction bases: 7. Germline V CDR1 and CDR2: LNHNV, YYDKDF (reference sequence). The CDR3 is 18 amino acids. The CDR3 coding sequence is TGTGCCACCAGCAGAGATGTGTCACTAGCGGGGGGTTACAATGAGCAGTTCTTC. Protein sequence: CATSRDVSLAGGYNEQFF.

Only one count was recorded for this clone. The chain joins TRBV5-1 to TRBJ2-3; D uncertain. The CDR3 is 13 amino acids. Trimming cost V 4 bases and J 2 bases, with 8 bases left between them. Germline values: CDR1 SGHRS, CDR2 YFSETQ. This CDR3 reads CASSITPTDTQYF. Written as DNA, the CDR3 is TGCGCCAGCAGCATAACTCCCACAGATACGCAGTATTTT.

CDR3 coding DNA: TGTGCCAGCAGCCGCGCGGGGGGCGGCACCGGGGAGCTGTTTTTT. Translating gives CASSRAGGGTGELFF. The chain employs TRBV3-1 (or the pseudogene TRBV3-2) and TRBJ2-2, with 8 bases that match TRBD2. Germline V gene data show CDR1 as LGHDT and CDR2 as YNNKEL (reference sequence). Trimming took 4 bases from V and 4 from J; bases not matched to a gene: 5. This CDR3 contains 15 residues.

The V call is TRBV27, the J call TRBJ2-2, with D possibly matching TRBD2 (5 bases). CDR1 and CDR2 from the germline V gene are MNHEY and SMNVEV (reference sequence). With 0 bases removed from V and 7 bases from J, the gap between germline ends came to 12 bases. The length of the CDR3 is 15 residues. The CDR3 region has the DNA TGTGCCAGCAGTTTATCCCTAGCCGTCGGCGGGGAGCTGTTTTTT. Its translation is CASSLSLAVGGELFF.

This rearrangement joins TRBV28 to TRBJ1-1; the D is unclear. There are 14 residues in the CDR3. V dropped 6 bases and J dropped 1 base, with 12 bases sitting between them. Germline loops: CDR1 MDHEN, CDR2 SYDVKM. The CDR3 is CASRQSGGNTEAFF. In nucleotides, the CDR3 is TGTGCCAGCAGACAATCGGGTGGGAACACTGAAGCTTTCTTT.

This clone came up once. The chain employs TRBV10-1 and TRBJ1-4, with D unresolved. The germline V and J ends were trimmed by 3 bases and 10 bases, with 12 bases remaining between them. This CDR3 comprises 13 residues. The V gene's germline CDR1 is WNHNN and CDR2 SYGVQD (reference sequence). CDR3 sequence reads: CASSEETEGKLFF. The CDR3, as DNA: TGCGCCAGCAGTGAAGAGACGGAGGGAAAACTGTTTTTT.

The V call is TRBV18, the J call TRBJ1-3; D is possibly TRBD1 (5 bases). This CDR3 spans 14 amino acids. Germline assignment: CDR1 KGHSH and CDR2 LQKENI. V lost 2 bases, J lost 4 bases, and 9 bases lay in between. The CDR3 nucleotides read TGTGCCAGCTCACCAGACCGACAGGGAAACACCATATATTTT. Translation: CASSPDRQGNTIYF. The full variable domain, rest sourced from reference TRBV18 and TRBJ1-3, is NAGVMQNPRHLVRRRGQEARLRCSPMKGHSHVYWYRQLPEEGLKFMVYLQKENIIDESGMPKERFSAEFPKEGPSILRIQQVVRGDSAAYFCASSPDRQGNTIYFGEGSWLTVV.

This chain joins TRBV3-1 (or the pseudogene TRBV3-2) and TRBJ2-1; 8 positions match TRBD1. This CDR3 spans 15 amino acids. The V gene's germline CDR1 is LGHDT and CDR2 YNNKEL (reference sequence). Losses at the gene ends were 1 base for V and 7 bases for J; bases not matched to a gene: 6. The DNA for the CDR3 is TGTGCCAGCAGCCAAGTCCAGACAGGGGCAAATGAGCAGTTCTTC. Its protein is CASSQVQTGANEQFF.

CDR3: CASRRTTGELFF. The CDR3, as DNA: TGTGCCAGCAGACGTACAACCGGGGAGCTGTTTTTT. V usage is TRBV28 and J usage is TRBJ2-2, with D hard to call. Germline CDR1 and CDR2: MDHEN and SYDVKM. This CDR3 region has 12 residues. Trimming stripped 6 bases from V and 5 bases from J, with 7 bases between.

This chain uses TRBV6-5 with TRBJ1-2, with D perhaps TRBD1 (5 bases). Germline V lookup: CDR1 MNHEY, CDR2 SVGAGI. This CDR3 region has 12 residues. Trimming stripped 5 bases from V and 2 bases from J, with 6 bases between. The CDR3 DNA sequence: TGTGCCAGCAGTCGGGGGAACTATGGCTACACCTTC. Residues: CASSRGNYGYTF.

The J gene is TRBJ2-7, the V gene TRBV7-2; TRBD1 aligns across 7 bases. The CDR3 consists of 16 residues. Germline V CDR1 and CDR2: SGHTA, FQGNSA. J was trimmed by 2 bases and V by 1 base; bases with no gene match: 8. CDR3 loop: CASSLDRGRSAYEQYF. In DNA, the CDR3 is TGTGCCAGCAGCTTAGATAGGGGGCGCTCGGCCTACGAGCAGTACTTC.

The CDR3 here is CSGVGRSSYEQYF. In nucleotides, the CDR3 is TGCAGCGGTGTGGGCCGAAGCTCCTACGAGCAGTACTTC. V usage is TRBV29-1 and J usage is TRBJ2-7; D not resolved. Germline-derived CDR1 and CDR2 are SQVTM and ANQGSEA. CDR3 length: 13 amino acids. V lost 7 bases to trimming and J lost 0 bases, with 13 bases between them.

The J gene is TRBJ2-5, the V gene TRBV20-1, with 9 bases identical to TRBD2. The junction had 28 bases not matched to a gene; V was cut back by 3 bases and J by 2 bases. In germline, CDR1 is DFQATT, CDR2 SNEGSKA (reference sequence). The CDR3 length is 22 residues. For the CDR3, the DNA is TGCAGTGCTAGTGGTTCTATTTTTAGCGGGGGACCGCCCCGATACCCACAAGAGACCCAGTACTTC. Protein sequence: CSASGSIFSGGPPRYPQETQYF.

The chain combines TRBV9 with TRBJ2-5, with TRBD2 matching 15 bases. CDR3 length: 17 residues. Per the germline V gene, CDR1 is SGDLS and CDR2 is YYNGEE. Trimming at V came to 2 bases and at J to 4 bases, leaving 6 bases not matched to a gene. The CDR3 nucleotides read TGTGCCAGCAGCGTTGGGCCGGGACTAGCGGGGGGAGAGACCCAGTACTTC. Protein product: CASSVGPGLAGGETQYF.

The chain combines TRBV4-2 with TRBJ1-1; 9 nucleotides align to TRBD1. From germline, CDR1 is LGHNA and CDR2 YNFKEQ. Trimming removed 1 base from V and 11 bases from J; junction bases left unmatched: 8. CDR3 length equals 14 residues. The CDR3 DNA follows: TGTGCCAGCAGCCAAGGACAGGGGGGGTTCTCCGCTTTCTTT. This gives the protein CASSQGQGGFSAFF.

J is TRBJ1-2 and V is TRBV19; 7 bases are a match to TRBD1. V lost 4 bases to trimming and J lost 3 bases; unmatched junction nucleotides: 2. This CDR3 is built from 13 residues. Germline V gene lookup returns CDR1 LNHDA and CDR2 SQIVND (reference sequence). Here the CDR3 reads CASSSRGDYGYTF. The CDR3 DNA is TGTGCCAGTAGTAGCAGGGGGGACTATGGCTACACCTTC.

The rearrangement links TRBV19 to TRBJ1-5; TRBD1 aligns across 7 bases. The germline gives CDR1 LNHDA, CDR2 SQIVND (reference sequence). The length of the CDR3 is 16 residues. V lost 2 bases to trimming and J lost 7 bases; unmatched junction nucleotides: 11. This CDR3 is CASSIRGGQVGQPQHF. The CDR3, as DNA: TGTGCCAGTAGTATAAGGGGAGGACAGGTGGGCCAGCCCCAGCATTTT.